This T cell receptor beta chain was sequenced in a study of T-cell reconstitution after alpha-beta-depleted transplantation in children. Findings of the study overall: After transplant, high TCRbeta diversity at day 60 in some patients arose from surviving recipient T cells and thymic progenitors. Several hundred expanded graft clones reportedly were the source of alpha-beta T cells about two months after transplant. The authors attributed T-cell counts and diversity one year after transplant mostly to newly produced T cells.

The CDR3 spans 13 residues. The germline gives CDR1 SGHDT, CDR2 YYEEEE. Trimming cost V 5 bases and J 6 bases; bases outside gene matches: 5. Molecular barcoding with unique molecular identifiers was used for the TCRbeta library. A single record per CDR3 protein comes from TCRdb applying MiXCR to the PCR reads. The sample carries 250,000 to 400,000 distinct CDR3 sequences, 23% recorded once. Comments on this clonotype: Its antigen is not known.

This sequence was found in a male patient aged 10 to 17 who had a stem cell transplant for acute lymphoblastic leukemia, so the T cells may come from the graft donor. The material sequenced was PBMCs, mostly from graft donor cells, taken 180 days after TCRalphabeta/CD19-depleted stem cell transplant. The genes are TRBV5-6 and TRBJ2-7, with TRBD1 matching over 10 bases. Here the CDR3 reads CASSYRTGGEQYF. The CDR3 DNA follows: TGTGCCAGCAGTTATCGGACAGGGGGCGAGCAGTACTTC.